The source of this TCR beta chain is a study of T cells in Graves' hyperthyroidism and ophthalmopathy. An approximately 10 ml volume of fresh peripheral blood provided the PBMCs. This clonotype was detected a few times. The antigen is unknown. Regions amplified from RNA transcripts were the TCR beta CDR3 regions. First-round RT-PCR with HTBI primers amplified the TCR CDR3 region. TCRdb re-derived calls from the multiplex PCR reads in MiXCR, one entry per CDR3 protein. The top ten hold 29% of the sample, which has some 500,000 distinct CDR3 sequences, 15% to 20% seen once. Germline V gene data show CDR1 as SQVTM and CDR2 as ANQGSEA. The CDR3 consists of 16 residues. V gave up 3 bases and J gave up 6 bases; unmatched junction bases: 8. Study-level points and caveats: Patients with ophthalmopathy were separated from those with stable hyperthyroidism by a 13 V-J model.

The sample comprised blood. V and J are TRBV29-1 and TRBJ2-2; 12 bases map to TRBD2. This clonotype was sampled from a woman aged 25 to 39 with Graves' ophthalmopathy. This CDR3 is CSVDGVASGRAGELFF. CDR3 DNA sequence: TGCAGCGTTGATGGTGTGGCTAGCGGGAGGGCCGGGGAGCTGTTTTTT.